One sample yielded the 6 T cell receptor beta chains listed below, sequenced in a study of blood T cell repertoires in COVID-19. Clones were sequenced by immunoSEQ multiplex PCR, and TCRdb holds only the in-frame ones, with some missing. The data hold about 250,000 clones, with about 86% observed a single time. Sequenced material: peripheral blood. The receptors come from a man at least 80 years old with acute or convalescent COVID-19.

V usage is TRBV2 and J usage is TRBJ2-2; TRBD2 matches 11 bases. With 11 bases clipped from V and 7 bases from J, the junction kept 15 bases outside the gene matches. This CDR3 region has 16 residues. Germline assignment: CDR1 SNHLY and CDR2 FYNNEI. CDR3 in DNA: TGTGCCGGAAGGGAATCACTAGCGGGAGTTGGCGGGGAGCTGTTTTTT. Its protein product is CAGRESLAGVGGELFF.

With regard to this clone: Other nucleotide sequences from this sample produce the same CDR3. V gene TRBV19 combines with J gene TRBJ2-1; 7 bases line up with TRBD2. Germline V gene sequence: CDR1 LNHDA, CDR2 SQIVND (reference sequence). The V and J ends lost 5 bases and 9 bases, in that order; junction bases with no gene match: 4. The CDR3 totals 12 residues. The CDR3, as DNA: TGTGCCAGTAGTCCAACGGGGGGTGAGCAGTTCTTC. Translated: CASSPTGGEQFF.

The V and J genes are TRBV20-1 and TRBJ1-1; 7 bases line up with TRBD1. Trimming cost V 3 bases and J 1 base; bases outside gene matches: 8. The CDR3 has 15 residues. CDR1 and CDR2 (germline): DFQATT, SNEGSKA (reference sequence). The CDR3 loop reads CSASTHRGRNTEAFF. DNA of the CDR3: TGCAGTGCTAGTACCCACAGGGGAAGGAACACTGAAGCTTTCTTT.

V and J are TRBV6-5 and TRBJ1-6; 9 nucleotides match TRBD1. The junction had 10 bases not matched to a gene; V was cut back by 6 bases and J by 10 bases. CDR3 size: 15 residues. Germline CDR1 reads MNHEY; CDR2 reads SVGAGI. CDR3 protein: CASRASTGGVSPLHF. In DNA form, the CDR3 reads TGTGCCAGCAGGGCTTCGACAGGGGGAGTATCACCCCTCCACTTT.

CDR3 sequence: CASSVEQGAEAFF. In DNA, the CDR3 is TGTGCCAGCAGCGTAGAACAGGGGGCTGAAGCTTTCTTT. V and J are TRBV9 and TRBJ1-1, with 8 bases matching TRBD1. Germline V gene lookup returns CDR1 SGDLS and CDR2 YYNGEE. The CDR3 is 13 residues long. J gave up 6 bases and V 0 bases, and 1 base lay outside the gene matches.

The rearrangement links TRBV14 to TRBJ1-2, with 8 bases aligning to TRBD1. This CDR3 is 15 amino acids long. V shed 1 base and J 1 base; nucleotides not matched to a gene: 2. The germline gives CDR1 SGHDN, CDR2 FVKESK. CDR3 loop: CASSQGDRFNYGYTF. The CDR3 DNA is TGTGCCAGCAGCCAAGGGGACAGGTTTAACTATGGCTACACCTTC.